This T cell receptor (beta chain) was sequenced in a study of shared clonotypes between healthy human individuals. Study-wide points: Read depth was anticipated to influence clonotype sharing among donors. On the whole, naive subsets had larger estimated richness than memory subsets had.

In this sample, this clone turned up once. What it binds is unknown. This may arise from a read error, as a much more abundant clone is one base away. Other DNA sequences within the sample encode an identical CDR3. Each PCR replicate from the sorted subsets contained 200 to 250 ng DNA, which is some 31,000 T cell genomes. Original methodology: With immunoSEQ giving junction-only sequences and no quality scores, filtering differed. Some clones are missing from TCRdb's copy, which holds only in-frame ones; the method was immunoSEQ multiplex PCR. That table gives V, J and clone size, and the DNA gave D and trimming. The sample lists some 2,000,000 clones, roughly 95% seen once, with 0.1% to 0.15% in the top ten. Germline CDR1 and CDR2: LNHNV and YYDKDF (reference sequence). The CDR3 contains 12 residues.

The chain carries TRBV15 and TRBJ2-7; D is unresolved. This receptor was taken from a man in his late teens or twenties in good health. Sequenced sample: naive CD4+ T cells sorted from blood. Subset described: CD45RA+ positively selected. The DNA for the CDR3 is TGTGCCACCAGCAGAGGATACTACGAGCAGTATTTC. Protein: CATSRGYYEQYF.